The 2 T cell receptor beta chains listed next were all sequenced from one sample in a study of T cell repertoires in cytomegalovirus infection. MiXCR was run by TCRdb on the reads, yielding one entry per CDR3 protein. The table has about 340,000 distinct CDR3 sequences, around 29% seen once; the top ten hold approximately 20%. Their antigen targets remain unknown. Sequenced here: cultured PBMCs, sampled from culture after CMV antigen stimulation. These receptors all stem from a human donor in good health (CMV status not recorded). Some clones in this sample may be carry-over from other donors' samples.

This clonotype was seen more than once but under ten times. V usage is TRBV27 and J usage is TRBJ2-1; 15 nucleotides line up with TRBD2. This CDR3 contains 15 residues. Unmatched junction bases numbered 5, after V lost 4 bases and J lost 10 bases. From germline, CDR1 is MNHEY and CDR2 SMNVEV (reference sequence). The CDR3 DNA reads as TGTGCCAGCAGTTCACCGGGACTAGCGGGAGGAGAGCAGTTCTTC. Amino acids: CASSSPGLAGGEQFF.

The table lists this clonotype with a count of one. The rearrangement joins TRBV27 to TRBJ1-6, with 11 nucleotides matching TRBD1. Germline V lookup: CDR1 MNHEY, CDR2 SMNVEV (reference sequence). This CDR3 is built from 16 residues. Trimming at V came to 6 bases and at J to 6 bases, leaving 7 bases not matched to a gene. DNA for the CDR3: TGTGCCAGCAGAGGGGACAGGGGGGCCTTTAATTCACCCCTCCACTTT. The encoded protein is CASRGDRGAFNSPLHF.